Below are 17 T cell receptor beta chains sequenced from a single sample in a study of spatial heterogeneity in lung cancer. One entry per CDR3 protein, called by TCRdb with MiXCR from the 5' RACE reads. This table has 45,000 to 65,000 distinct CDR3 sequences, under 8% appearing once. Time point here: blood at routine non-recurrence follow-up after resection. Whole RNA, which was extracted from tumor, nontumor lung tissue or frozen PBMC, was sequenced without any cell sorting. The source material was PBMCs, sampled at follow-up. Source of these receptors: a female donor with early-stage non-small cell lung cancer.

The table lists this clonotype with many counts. The CDR3 here is CAISEGTGAGENIQYF. As DNA, the CDR3 is TGTGCCATCAGTGAGGGGACTGGGGCAGGGGAAAACATTCAGTACTTC. V usage is TRBV10-3 and J usage is TRBJ2-4; the D gene could be TRBD1 or TRBD2 (6 bases each). Trimming cost V 2 bases and J 5 bases, with 16 bases left between them. CDR3 length: 16 residues. Germline V lookup: CDR1 ENHRY, CDR2 SYGVKD.

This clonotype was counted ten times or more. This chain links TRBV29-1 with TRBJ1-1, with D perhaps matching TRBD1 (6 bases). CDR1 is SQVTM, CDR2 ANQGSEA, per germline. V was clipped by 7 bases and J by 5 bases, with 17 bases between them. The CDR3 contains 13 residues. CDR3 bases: TGCAGCGCCTTTACCACCCAGGGGACTGAAGCTTTCTTT. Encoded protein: CSAFTTQGTEAFF.

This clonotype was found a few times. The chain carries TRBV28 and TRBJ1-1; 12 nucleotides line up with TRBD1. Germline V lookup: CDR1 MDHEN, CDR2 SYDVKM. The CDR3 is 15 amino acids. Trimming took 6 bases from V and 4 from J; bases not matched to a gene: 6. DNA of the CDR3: TGTGCCAGCAGGGGGACAGGGGGCGCGGGCACTGAAGCTTTCTTT. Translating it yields CASRGTGGAGTEAFF. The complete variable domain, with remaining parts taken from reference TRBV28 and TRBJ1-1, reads DVKVTQSSRYLVKRTGEKVFLECVQDMDHENMFWYRQDPGLGLRLIYFSYDVKMKEKGDIPEGYSVSREKKERFSLILESASTNQTSMYLCASRGTGGAGTEAFFGQGTRLTVV.

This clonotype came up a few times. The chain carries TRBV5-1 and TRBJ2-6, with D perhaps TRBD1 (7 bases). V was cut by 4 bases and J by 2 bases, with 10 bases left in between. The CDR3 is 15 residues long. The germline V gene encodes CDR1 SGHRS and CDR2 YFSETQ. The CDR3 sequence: CASSGGGAGANVLTF. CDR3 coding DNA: TGCGCCAGCAGCGGAGGGGGCGCTGGGGCCAACGTCCTGACTTTC.

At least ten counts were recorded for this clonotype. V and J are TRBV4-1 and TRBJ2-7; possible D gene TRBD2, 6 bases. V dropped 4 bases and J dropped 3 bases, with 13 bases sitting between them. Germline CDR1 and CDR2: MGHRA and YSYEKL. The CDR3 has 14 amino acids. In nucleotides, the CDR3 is TGCGCCAGCAGCCGAGGAGGGGCAGGCTACGAGCAGTACTTC. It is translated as CASSRGGAGYEQYF.

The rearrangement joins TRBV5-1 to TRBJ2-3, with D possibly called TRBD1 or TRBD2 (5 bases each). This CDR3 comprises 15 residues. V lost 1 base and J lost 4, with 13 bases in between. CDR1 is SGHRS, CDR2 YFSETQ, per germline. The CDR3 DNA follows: TGCGCCAGCAGCTTGAAGGGGCTGGAGGCAGATACGCAGTATTTT. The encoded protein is CASSLKGLEADTQYF.

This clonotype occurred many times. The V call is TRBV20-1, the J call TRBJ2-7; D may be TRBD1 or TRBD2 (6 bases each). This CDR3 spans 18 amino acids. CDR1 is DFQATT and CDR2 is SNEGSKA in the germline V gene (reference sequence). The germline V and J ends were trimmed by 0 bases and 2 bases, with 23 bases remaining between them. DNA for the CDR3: TGCAGTGCTAGAGATCTCTCCGGGGGCAGGGGTTTCCCCTACGAGCAGTACTTC. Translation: CSARDLSGGRGFPYEQYF.

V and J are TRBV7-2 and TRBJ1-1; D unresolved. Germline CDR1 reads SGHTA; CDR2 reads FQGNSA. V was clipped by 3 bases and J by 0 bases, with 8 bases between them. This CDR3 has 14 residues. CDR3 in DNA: TGTGCCAGCAGCTTTCAGGCCATGAACACTGAAGCTTTCTTT. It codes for CASSFQAMNTEAFF.

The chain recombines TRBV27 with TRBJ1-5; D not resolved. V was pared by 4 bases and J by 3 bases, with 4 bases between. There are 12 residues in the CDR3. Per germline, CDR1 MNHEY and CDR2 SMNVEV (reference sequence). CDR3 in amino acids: CASSYYNQPQHF. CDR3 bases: TGTGCCAGCAGTTACTACAATCAGCCCCAGCATTTT.

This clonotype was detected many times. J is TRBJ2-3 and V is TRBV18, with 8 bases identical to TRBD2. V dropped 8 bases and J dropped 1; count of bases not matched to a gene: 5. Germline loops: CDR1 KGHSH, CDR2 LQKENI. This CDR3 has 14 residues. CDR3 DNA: TGTGCCAGCGCAGCACTAGCGGGCACAGATACGCAGTATTTT. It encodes CASAALAGTDTQYF.

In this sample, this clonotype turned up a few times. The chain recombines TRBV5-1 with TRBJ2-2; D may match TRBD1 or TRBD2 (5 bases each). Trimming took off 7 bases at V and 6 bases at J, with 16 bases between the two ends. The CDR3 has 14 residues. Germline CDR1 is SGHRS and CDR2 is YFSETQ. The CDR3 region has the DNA TGCGCCAGCGGGACGGCAGGAGGTTCCGGGGAGCTGTTTTTT. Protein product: CASGTAGGSGELFF.

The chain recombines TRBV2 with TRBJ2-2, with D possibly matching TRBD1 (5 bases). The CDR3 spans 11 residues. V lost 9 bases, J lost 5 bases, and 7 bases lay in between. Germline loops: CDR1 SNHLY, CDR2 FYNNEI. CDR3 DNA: TGTGCCAGTGACAGTACCGGGGAGCTGTTTTTT. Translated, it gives CASDSTGELFF.

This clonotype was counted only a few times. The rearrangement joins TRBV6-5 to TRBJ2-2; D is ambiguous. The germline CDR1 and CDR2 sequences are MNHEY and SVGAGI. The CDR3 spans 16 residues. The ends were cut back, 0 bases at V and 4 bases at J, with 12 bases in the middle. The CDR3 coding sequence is TGTGCCAGCAGTTACTCCTTCGTACTGGTCACCGGGGAGCTGTTTTTT. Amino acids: CASSYSFVLVTGELFF.

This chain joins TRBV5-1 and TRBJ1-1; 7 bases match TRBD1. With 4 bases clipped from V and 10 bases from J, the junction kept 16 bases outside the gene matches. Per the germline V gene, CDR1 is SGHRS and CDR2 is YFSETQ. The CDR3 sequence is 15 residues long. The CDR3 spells CASSRDSATGRRAFF. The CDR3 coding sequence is TGCGCCAGCAGCCGGGACAGCGCTACAGGACGTCGAGCTTTCTTT.

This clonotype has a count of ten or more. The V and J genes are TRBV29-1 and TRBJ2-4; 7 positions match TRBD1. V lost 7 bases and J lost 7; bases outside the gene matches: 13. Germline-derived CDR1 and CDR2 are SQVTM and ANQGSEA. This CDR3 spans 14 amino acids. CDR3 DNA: TGCAGCGCCCGGGACAGAAAAGGGCAGAACATTCAGTACTTC. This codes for CSARDRKGQNIQYF.

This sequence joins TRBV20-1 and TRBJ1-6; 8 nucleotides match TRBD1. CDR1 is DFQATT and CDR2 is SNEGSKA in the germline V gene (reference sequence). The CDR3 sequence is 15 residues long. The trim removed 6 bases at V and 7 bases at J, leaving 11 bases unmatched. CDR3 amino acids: CSAANGDRPNSPLHF. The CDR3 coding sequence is TGCAGTGCCGCAAACGGGGACAGGCCCAATTCACCCCTCCACTTT.

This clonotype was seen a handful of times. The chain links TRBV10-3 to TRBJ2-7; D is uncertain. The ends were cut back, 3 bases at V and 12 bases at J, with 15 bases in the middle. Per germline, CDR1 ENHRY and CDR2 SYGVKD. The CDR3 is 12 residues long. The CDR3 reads CAISEKGLRLYF. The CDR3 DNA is TGTGCCATCAGTGAAAAGGGCCTAAGGTTGTACTTC.